The rows below give T cell receptor beta chains drawn from one sample of a study of blood T cell repertoires in COVID-19. Sequenced by immunoSEQ multiplex PCR; TCRdb stores in-frame clones only, minus some. The repertoire has fewer than 350,000 clones, 75% to 90% of them found once; the top ten carry about 2%. Sequencing was carried out using PBMCs or T cells enriched from blood (not recorded which). These receptors were obtained from a man aged 30-40 years who had recovered from COVID-19. Each CDR3 is given with its conserved first and last residue. Each record gives: J gene, D gene, V gene, CDR3 protein. The D gene is left open where the match is weak.

J gene: TRBJ1-2
D gene: TRBD1
V gene: TRBV5-5
CDR3 protein: CASSPNRDRAYGYTF

J gene: TRBJ2-7
D gene: NA
V gene: TRBV5-5
CDR3 protein: CASGRGDLSYEQYF

J gene: TRBJ1-2
D gene: TRBD1
V gene: TRBV18
CDR3 protein: CASSLGQGANYGYTF

J gene: TRBJ2-1
D gene: TRBD1
V gene: TRBV30
CDR3 protein: CASPKTGGGNEQFF

J gene: TRBJ1-6
D gene: TRBD1
V gene: TRBV2
CDR3 protein: CASSTRQGYNSPLHF

J gene: TRBJ2-1
D gene: TRBD1
V gene: TRBV7-2
CDR3 protein: CASSLDGQANNEQFF

J gene: TRBJ1-6
D gene: NA
V gene: TRBV7-2
CDR3 protein: CASSLSGNSPLHF

J gene: TRBJ2-7
D gene: TRBD2
V gene: TRBV6-2/TRBV6-3
CDR3 protein: CASSPGTSVRAYEQYF

J gene: TRBJ1-2
D gene: NA
V gene: TRBV30
CDR3 protein: CAWSPLVGYTF

J gene: TRBJ2-7
D gene: NA
V gene: TRBV5-1
CDR3 protein: CASSFEPPSFEQYF

J gene: TRBJ2-7
D gene: NA
V gene: TRBV7-2
CDR3 protein: CASSFPLEEQYF

J gene: TRBJ1-2
D gene: NA
V gene: TRBV10-3
CDR3 protein: CAISEWRGPGAQNYGYTF

J gene: TRBJ2-7
D gene: NA
V gene: TRBV9
CDR3 protein: CASSVESTYEQYF

J gene: TRBJ1-4
D gene: NA
V gene: TRBV30
CDR3 protein: CAWRAVGATNEKLFF

J gene: TRBJ1-2
D gene: NA
V gene: TRBV6-5
CDR3 protein: CASSYPGTPYGYTF

J gene: TRBJ2-3
D gene: TRBD2
V gene: TRBV4-2
CDR3 protein: CASSQALAGNPTDTQYF

J gene: TRBJ2-2
D gene: NA
V gene: TRBV9
CDR3 protein: CASSSGPGDTGELFF

J gene: TRBJ2-1
D gene: TRBD2
V gene: TRBV24-1
CDR3 protein: CATSGRGGLLGNEQFF

J gene: TRBJ2-5
D gene: TRBD2
V gene: TRBV27
CDR3 protein: CASSLVGLGFETQYF

J gene: TRBJ2-3
D gene: TRBD1
V gene: TRBV30
CDR3 protein: CAWGPGQGDTQYF

J gene: TRBJ1-6
D gene: NA
V gene: TRBV27
CDR3 protein: CASSWADNSPLHF

J gene: TRBJ1-6
D gene: TRBD1
V gene: TRBV10-3
CDR3 protein: CAISLLSQGDNSPLHF

J gene: TRBJ1-5
D gene: NA
V gene: TRBV6-1
CDR3 protein: CASSEEVAGAGQPQHF

J gene: TRBJ2-4
D gene: NA
V gene: TRBV4-3
CDR3 protein: CASSQDPRGGNIQYF

J gene: TRBJ2-1
D gene: TRBD1
V gene: TRBV5-1
CDR3 protein: CASSLIKRAGTGLNEQFF

J gene: TRBJ2-7
D gene: TRBD2
V gene: TRBV7-2
CDR3 protein: CASSFLPSGGTYEQYF

J gene: TRBJ1-5
D gene: NA
V gene: TRBV12-3/TRBV12-4
CDR3 protein: CASSLARDQPQHF

J gene: TRBJ1-4
D gene: TRBD1
V gene: TRBV4-3
CDR3 protein: CASSQSTDRPNEKLFF

J gene: TRBJ2-5
D gene: NA
V gene: TRBV19
CDR3 protein: CASSQLGGRTQETQYF

J gene: TRBJ1-2
D gene: NA
V gene: TRBV6-5
CDR3 protein: CASSYSISSGRNGYTF

J gene: TRBJ1-1
D gene: TRBD1
V gene: TRBV5-4
CDR3 protein: CASSPPEGASTEAFF

J gene: TRBJ1-2
D gene: NA
V gene: TRBV5-8
CDR3 protein: CASSLQFEDYGYTF

J gene: TRBJ1-1
D gene: TRBD1
V gene: TRBV6-1
CDR3 protein: CASSETGGNTEAFF

J gene: TRBJ1-1
D gene: NA
V gene: TRBV7-9
CDR3 protein: CASSGGIAEAFF

J gene: TRBJ2-5
D gene: NA
V gene: TRBV7-6
CDR3 protein: CASSPNRGTQETQYF

J gene: TRBJ1-2
D gene: NA
V gene: TRBV18
CDR3 protein: CASSPGVTGDYGYTF

J gene: TRBJ1-5
D gene: TRBD1
V gene: TRBV30
CDR3 protein: CAWSGGTGSQPQHF